The clone carrying this T cell receptor (beta chain) occurred once. This specimen belongs to a study of blood T cell repertoires in COVID-19. Study in general: T cells, B-cell-depleted T cells, or PBMCs provided the cDNA or gDNA that served as material.

Here immunoSEQ multiplex PCR was the method, and the copy in TCRdb shows in-frame clones only, minus some. The data show approximately 400,000 clones, around 88% seen once. One Seattle source followed patients from active infection through their disease course. The sequencing input was peripheral blood. The receptor was isolated from a woman aged 50 to 60 with COVID-19, enrolled during active disease.

The CDR3 region has the DNA TGTGCCAGCAGTTTATCGGCCCTCACAGATACGCAGTATTTT. It translates to CASSLSALTDTQYF. The rearrangement uses TRBV27 and TRBJ2-3; no clear D gene. Looked up from germline, CDR1 is MNHEY and CDR2 is SMNVEV (reference sequence). The CDR3 length is 14 residues. V was cut by 0 bases and J by 2 bases, with 6 bases left in between.